The rows below give T cell receptor beta chains drawn from one sample of a study of blood T cell repertoires in COVID-19. Libraries were prepared by immunoSEQ multiplex PCR; TCRdb keeps only in-frame clonotypes and omits some of them. Of tens of thousands of clones listed, around 80% are singletons. The sample was peripheral blood. These receptors all come from a man aged 25-45 years with COVID-19, enrolled during active disease. The CDR3 runs from the conserved cysteine through the conserved F or W. The order of the fields is J gene, clone size, V gene, CDR3 length, D gene, CDR3 DNA, CDR3 protein. D genes are given only for firm matches. Not every row has a clone size; where given, it reads once, few, many or a size class.

J: TRBJ1-3
size: .
V: TRBV28
length: 13
D: .
DNA: TGTGCCAGCAGACCAGGTGGTGGAAACACCATATATTTT
CDR3: CASRPGGGNTIYF

J: TRBJ1-1
size: .
V: TRBV23-1
length: 19
D: .
DNA: TGCGCCAGCAGTCAATCGGGCAAAAATGGAGGAAGAAAGAACACTGAAGCTTTCTTT
CDR3: CASSQSGKNGGRKNTEAFF

J: TRBJ1-2
size: .
V: TRBV2
length: 15
D: .
DNA: TGTGCCAGCAGTGAAAGGGGCAGGGCTGAATATGGCTACACCTTC
CDR3: CASSERGRAEYGYTF

J: TRBJ1-1
size: few
V: TRBV12-1
length: 14
D: .
DNA: TGTGCCAGCAGCCTACACACAGGGGACACTGAAGCTTTCTTT
CDR3: CASSLHTGDTEAFF

J: TRBJ2-3
size: .
V: TRBV28
length: 13
D: .
DNA: TGTGCCAGCAGTTTTGACTTCACAGATACGCAGTATTTT
CDR3: CASSFDFTDTQYF

J: TRBJ2-3
size: .
V: TRBV9
length: 17
D: .
DNA: TGTGCCAGCAGCGTAGCTAAGGTTCTAGCGCACACAGATACGCAGTATTTT
CDR3: CASSVAKVLAHTDTQYF

J: TRBJ2-5
size: .
V: TRBV10-1
length: 14
D: .
DNA: TGCGCCAGCAGTGAGTCCAGAGGGAGGGAGACCCAGTACTTC
CDR3: CASSESRGRETQYF

J: TRBJ1-2
size: .
V: TRBV6-5
length: 15
D: .
DNA: TGTGCCAGCAGTCCCGAGGCAGGGGCTAACTATGGCTACACCTTC
CDR3: CASSPEAGANYGYTF

J: TRBJ2-1
size: .
V: TRBV7-7
length: 20
D: TRBD2
DNA: TGTGCTAGCAGCATATACCCGGGACTAGCGGGAGGAGGGTTATACAATGAGCAGTTCTTC
CDR3: CASSIYPGLAGGGLYNEQFF

J: TRBJ1-2
size: .
V: TRBV9
length: 15
D: .
DNA: TGTGCCAGCAGCGTAGAGGAACGGGGTTCGTATGGCTACACCTTC
CDR3: CASSVEERGSYGYTF

J: TRBJ2-5
size: .
V: TRBV28
length: 11
D: .
DNA: TGTGCCAGCAGTTCCCGGGGGACCCAGTACTTC
CDR3: CASSSRGTQYF

J: TRBJ2-2
size: .
V: TRBV19
length: 16
D: .
DNA: TGTGCCAGTAGTATAGATAACTCTATGAACACCGGGGAGCTGTTTTTT
CDR3: CASSIDNSMNTGELFF

J: TRBJ1-4
size: .
V: TRBV28
length: 16
D: .
DNA: TGTGCCAGCAGTTCTAGCACAGGGAATTTTAATGAAAAACTGTTTTTT
CDR3: CASSSSTGNFNEKLFF

J: TRBJ2-7
size: .
V: TRBV6-5
length: 15
D: TRBD2
DNA: TGTGCCAGCAGGACGACTAGCGGGAGTACCTACGAGCAGTACTTC
CDR3: CASRTTSGSTYEQYF

J: TRBJ2-3
size: .
V: TRBV9
length: 17
D: TRBD2
DNA: TGTGCCAGCAGCGCCCTAGGTAGCGGGAGAGGGTCAGATACGCAGTATTTT
CDR3: CASSALGSGRGSDTQYF

J: TRBJ2-5
size: .
V: TRBV3-1/TRBV3-2
length: 16
D: TRBD2
DNA: TGTGCCAGCAGTCGGACTAGCGGGAGGGCTTGGGAGACCCAGTACTTC
CDR3: CASSRTSGRAWETQYF

J: TRBJ1-1
size: once
V: TRBV21-1
length: 17
D: .
DNA: TGTGCCAGCAGCCTTCAGAGAGTGGGGGGGAGAGGCACTGAAGCTTTCTTT
CDR3: CASSLQRVGGRGTEAFF

J: TRBJ2-6
size: .
V: TRBV19
length: 17
D: TRBD1
DNA: TGTGCCAGTAGTATCCCGACAGGGGGGAGTGGGGCCAACGTCCTGACTTTC
CDR3: CASSIPTGGSGANVLTF

J: TRBJ1-3
size: .
V: TRBV4-2
length: 16
D: .
DNA: TGTGCCAGCAGCCAAGGGGTTCCAGGGGAGGGAAACACCATATATTTT
CDR3: CASSQGVPGEGNTIYF

J: TRBJ1-2
size: once
V: TRBV6-6
length: 14
D: .
DNA: TGTGCCAGCAGTCCGGTGTGGCAGGGTCTGGGCTACACCTTC
CDR3: CASSPVWQGLGYTF

J: TRBJ1-5
size: few
V: TRBV30
length: 14
D: .
DNA: TGTGCCTGGAGTGTAGCCCTCCTCAATCAGCCCCAGCATTTT
CDR3: CAWSVALLNQPQHF

J: TRBJ2-7
size: .
V: TRBV30
length: 12
D: .
DNA: TGTGCCTGGAGTGTTGCAGGGCTCGAGCAGTACTTC
CDR3: CAWSVAGLEQYF

J: TRBJ2-2
size: few
V: TRBV7-9
length: 16
D: .
DNA: TGTGCCAGCAGCCGCCCGACCGGGACTGACACCGGGGAGCTGTTTTTT
CDR3: CASSRPTGTDTGELFF

J: TRBJ1-2
size: .
V: TRBV7-2
length: 15
D: TRBD1
DNA: TGTGCCAGCAGGCGGACAGGGCTAGGACAGGGAGGCTACACCTTC
CDR3: CASRRTGLGQGGYTF

J: TRBJ2-5
size: .
V: TRBV11-3
length: 17
D: .
DNA: TGTGCCAGCAGCAGGCCCCGCGGGCAAAATAACCAAGAGACCCAGTACTTC
CDR3: CASSRPRGQNNQETQYF

J: TRBJ2-7
size: .
V: TRBV18
length: 13
D: TRBD1
DNA: TGTGCCAGCTCCGCCGGGACAGGGTACGAGCAGTACTTC
CDR3: CASSAGTGYEQYF

J: TRBJ2-1
size: .
V: TRBV20-1
length: 11
D: .
DNA: TGCAGTGCTAGAGCCCTCAATGAGCAGTTCTTC
CDR3: CSARALNEQFF

J: TRBJ2-1
size: .
V: TRBV9
length: 14
D: TRBD2
DNA: TGTGCCAGCAGCACTAGCGGGAGATACAATGAGCAGTTCTTC
CDR3: CASSTSGRYNEQFF

J: TRBJ1-1
size: .
V: TRBV3-1/TRBV3-2
length: 15
D: .
DNA: TGTGCCAGCAGCCAAGAGATTTGGGCAGGGGCTGAAGCTTTCTTT
CDR3: CASSQEIWAGAEAFF

J: TRBJ1-2
size: .
V: TRBV28
length: 12
D: .
DNA: TGTGCCAGCAGTTTTCTAACGGGAGGCTACACCTTC
CDR3: CASSFLTGGYTF

J: TRBJ1-1
size: once
V: TRBV18
length: 14
D: .
DNA: TGTGCCAGCTCTCCACTGGACAGCAACACTGAAGCTTTCTTT
CDR3: CASSPLDSNTEAFF